Listed here is a single TCR beta chain. The antigen is not known. This entry is derived from a study of cytomegalovirus exposure and HLA in healthy donors. Here immunoSEQ multiplex PCR was the method, and the copy in TCRdb shows in-frame clones only, minus some. The repertoire has under 95,000 clones, approximately 90% of them found once; the top ten carry about 2.2%. Study results and limitations: High specificity and sensitivity for cytomegalovirus status were reported for the classifier. Later, an analysis found that TCR clusters from the first cohort tended to co-occur in the 90 to 150 validation repertoires.

V was cut by 3 bases and J by 5 bases, with 8 bases left in between. The V gene's germline CDR1 is KGHSH and CDR2 LQKENI. CDR3 length equals 13 residues. The study drew the donors from its approximately 120-subject validation cohort, separate from the approximately 700-subject first cohort. This chain joins TRBV18 and TRBJ1-5; D gene uncertain. This clonotype originated in a man under 40 in good health and CMV-seronegative. The sample was PBMCs. The CDR3 spells CASSPQEDQPQHF. In DNA form, the CDR3 reads TGTGCCAGCTCACCCCAGGAGGATCAGCCCCAGCATTTT.